This T cell receptor (beta chain) was recovered during a study of shared clonotypes between healthy human individuals. Generated by immunoSEQ multiplex PCR, the TCRdb table keeps only in-frame clones and is missing some. The sample has around 650,000 clones, roughly 96% seen once. The CDR3 totals 17 residues. Germline V gives CDR1 SGHVS, CDR2 FNYEAQ. The V segment lost 5 bases and the J segment 3 bases; nucleotides outside the gene matches: 9. Only CD45RO-negative cells positively selected for CCR7 counted as naive CD8 cells, so terminally differentiated effector memory CD45RA+ cells were excluded. This chain joins TRBV7-6 and TRBJ2-1; 11 bases map to TRBD2. The specimen sequenced was naive CD8+ T cells sorted from blood. This receptor was taken from a woman aged 30 to 39 in good health. CDR3 amino acids: CASSPGTSGPIYNEQFF. The DNA of the CDR3 is TGTGCCAGCAGCCCGGGGACTAGCGGACCGATCTACAATGAGCAGTTCTTC.